This section outlines one T cell receptor (beta chain) sequence together with its context. Its antigen is currently unknown. This may arise from a read error, as a much more abundant clone is one base away. These data originate in a study of molecular identifiers for immune sequencing clone quantification. Study-level findings and limits: More than 97% of effector molecules, versus under 1% of naive-cell molecules, belonged to clones above 20 RNA copies.

Naive CD8 T cells underwent sorting with the CD8+CD4-CCR7+CD45RA+ definition. This CDR3 has 15 amino acids. Germline lookup yields CDR1 MGHDK and CDR2 SYGVNS. Preparation of the bulk TCR libraries relied on previously described methods and listed TCR primers. Each CDR3 protein is one row after TCRdb ran MiXCR on the PCR reads. The sample includes some 650,000 distinct CDR3 sequences, nearly 20% of them seen just once. The sequencing input was naive CD8+ T cells from blood, with Jurkat cell RNA spiked in. The subset is: FACS-sorted CD8+CD4-CCR7+CD45RA+ naive T cells. The rearrangement joins TRBV25-1 to TRBJ2-1; no clear D gene. The TCR originated in a human donor in good health. Some libraries in this study had Jurkat cell RNA spiked in. As DNA, the CDR3 is TGTGCCAGCAAATCTCAGTCCAGCTCCTACAATGGGCAGTTCTTC. It specifies CASKSQSSSYNGQFF. Using reference TRBV25-1 and TRBJ2-1 for the parts outside the CDR3, the full variable domain is EADIYQTPRYLVIGTGKKITLECSQTMGHDKMYWYQQDPGMELHLIHYSYGVNSTEKGDLSSESTVSRIRTEHFPLTLESARPSHTSQYLCASKSQSSSYNGQFFGPGTRLTVL.